The present entry profiles one T cell receptor beta chain with its context. These data belong to a study of blood T cell repertoires in COVID-19. Study summary: Samples representing acute and convalescent COVID-19 were sourced from the United States, Italy and Spain. Nucleic acid was either cDNA or gDNA, and it came from T cells, B-cell-depleted T cells, or PBMCs.

Authors' processing steps: Reference gene primer amplification yielded estimated nucleated cell counts. Repertoires were generated with immunoSEQ multiplex PCR, while TCRdb's copy carries only in-frame clones and drops some. Clone size and the V and J calls come from that table; the DNA yielded D and trimming. Seen here are roughly 220,000 clones, 84% observed once, and the top ten hold 6.8%. Trimming stripped 0 bases from V and 1 base from J, with 11 bases between. Germline CDR1 and CDR2: SGDLS and YYNGEE. The CDR3 has 16 residues. Cohort allocation depended upon clinical history that participants reported.

This TCR came from a woman aged 40 to 50 who had recovered from COVID-19. Source material: PBMCs or T cells enriched from blood (not recorded which). This chain joins TRBV9 and TRBJ2-1; no clear D gene. CDR3 residues: CASSVGPGRSYNEQFF. In DNA, the CDR3 is TGTGCCAGCAGCGTAGGTCCAGGTCGGTCCTACAATGAGCAGTTCTTC.